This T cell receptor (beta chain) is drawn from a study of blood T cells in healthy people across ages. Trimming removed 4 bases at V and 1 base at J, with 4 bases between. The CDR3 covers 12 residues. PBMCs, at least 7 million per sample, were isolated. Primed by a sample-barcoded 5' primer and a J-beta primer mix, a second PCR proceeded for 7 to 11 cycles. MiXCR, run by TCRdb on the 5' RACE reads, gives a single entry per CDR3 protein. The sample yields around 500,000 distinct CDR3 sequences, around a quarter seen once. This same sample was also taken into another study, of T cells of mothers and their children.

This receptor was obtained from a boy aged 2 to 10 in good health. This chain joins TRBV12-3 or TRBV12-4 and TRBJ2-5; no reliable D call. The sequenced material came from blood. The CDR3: CASSWSQETQYF. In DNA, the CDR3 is TGTGCCAGCAGTTGGTCCCAAGAGACCCAGTACTTC.